One sample yielded the 17 T cell receptor beta chains listed below, sequenced in a study of blood T cell repertoires in COVID-19. Method: immunoSEQ multiplex PCR; TCRdb's copy keeps in-frame clones and lacks some. The data contain roughly 240,000 clones, approximately 90% of them seen just once; the ten biggest clones take up just over 0.85%. The specimen sequenced was PBMCs or T cells enriched from blood (not recorded which). The receptors were sampled from a man over 45 who had been exposed to COVID-19.

The CDR3 spells CASSNGGWGAMSNQPQHF. CDR3 coding DNA: TGTGCCAGCAGCAACGGGGGGTGGGGGGCGATGAGCAATCAGCCCCAGCATTTT. The chain employs TRBV21-1 and TRBJ1-5. TRBV21-1 constitutes a pseudogene. CDR3 size: 18 residues.

The chain employs TRBV28 and TRBJ1-2, with D tentatively TRBD1 (5 bases). V lost 4 bases to trimming and J lost 8 bases, with 14 bases between them. Germline CDR1 reads MDHEN; CDR2 reads SYDVKM. This CDR3 contains 13 residues. The chain's CDR3 is CASSSGGYFGYTF. The CDR3 DNA follows: TGTGCCAGCAGTTCGGGGGGGTATTTCGGCTACACCTTC.

The V call is TRBV27, the J call TRBJ1-5; D gene ambiguous. CDR1 and CDR2 (germline): MNHEY, SMNVEV (reference sequence). CDR3 length: 14 amino acids. Trimming left V 1 base short and J 1 base short, with 5 bases between. The CDR3 DNA is TGTGCCAGCAGTTTATTGTCAAGCAATCAGCCCCAGCATTTT. Translated: CASSLLSSNQPQHF.

This clone appeared a single time. The V gene is TRBV3-1 (or the pseudogene TRBV3-2), the J gene TRBJ2-2, with a possible D match to TRBD2 (5 bases). CDR3 size: 16 residues. V shed 4 bases and J shed 5 bases, with 17 bases lying between them. Per germline, CDR1 LGHDT and CDR2 YNNKEL (reference sequence). The CDR3 protein is CASSPSFGTHTGELFF. CDR3 nucleotides: TGTGCCAGCAGCCCTAGCTTTGGCACTCATACCGGGGAGCTGTTTTTT.

The gene calls are TRBV6-4 and TRBJ1-5; D unresolved. The ends were cut back, 7 bases at V and 0 bases at J, with 22 bases in the middle. Germline CDR1 reads MRHNA; CDR2 reads SNTAGT. This CDR3 is built from 18 residues. CDR3: CASNPRHIHWYSNQPQHF. Written as DNA, the CDR3 is TGTGCCAGCAATCCGAGACACATCCATTGGTATAGCAATCAGCCCCAGCATTTT.

This chain links TRBV7-2 with TRBJ1-5; D unresolved. This CDR3 region has 14 residues. The ends were cut back, 1 base at V and 1 base at J, with 5 bases in the middle. Germline CDR1 reads SGHTA; CDR2 reads FQGNSA. The CDR3 reads CASSLVFSNQPQHF. CDR3 bases: TGTGCCAGCAGCTTAGTATTCAGCAATCAGCCCCAGCATTTT.

This clone has just one count. The V gene is TRBV4-1, the J gene TRBJ2-3; 9 nucleotides line up with TRBD2. This CDR3 has 17 amino acids. CDR1 and CDR2 (germline): MGHRA, YSYEKL. V trimming: 1 base; J trimming: 1 base; junction bases outside the gene matches: 6. CDR3 nucleotides: TGCGCCAGCAGCCAAGCATCAGGCGGGAGGGGCACAGATACGCAGTATTTT. It yields the protein CASSQASGGRGTDTQYF.

The V call is TRBV28, the J call TRBJ1-6, with D uncertain. Germline V lookup: CDR1 MDHEN, CDR2 SYDVKM. The length of the CDR3 is 15 residues. Trimming left V 5 bases short and J 10 bases short, with 18 bases between. The CDR3 here is CASSPIRIAGSPLHF. The CDR3 coding sequence is TGTGCCAGCAGTCCGATCCGAATCGCGGGGTCACCCCTCCACTTT. Based on the CDR3 plus reference TRBV28 and TRBJ1-6, the full variable domain is DVKVTQSSRYLVKRTGEKVFLECVQDMDHENMFWYRQDPGLGLRLIYFSYDVKMKEKGDIPEGYSVSREKKERFSLILESASTNQTSMYLCASSPIRIAGSPLHFGNGTRLTVT.

This clone was seen ten or more times. This chain connects TRBV6-1 to TRBJ2-7, with 8 positions matching TRBD2. The CDR3 spans 15 residues. Trimming cost V 2 bases and J 0 bases; bases outside gene matches: 3. Germline V gene lookup returns CDR1 MNHNS and CDR2 SASEGT. The CDR3: CASSETTSGSYEQYV. In nucleotides, the CDR3 is TGTGCCAGCAGTGAAACTACTAGCGGCTCCTACGAGCAGTACGTC.

In nucleotides, the CDR3 is TGTGCCAGCAGCTTCTCACAGGGGTTGATTTCAGATACGCAGTATTTT. It yields the protein CASSFSQGLISDTQYF. This chain joins TRBV9 and TRBJ2-3; 7 bases align to TRBD1. The CDR3 runs to 16 residues. J lost 4 bases, V lost 4 bases, and 12 bases had no gene match. Germline assignment: CDR1 SGDLS and CDR2 YYNGEE.

This clone appeared a single time. This chain links TRBV6-4 with TRBJ2-7; possible D gene TRBD2, 6 bases. The CDR3 has 17 amino acids. Germline V gene data show CDR1 as MRHNA and CDR2 as SNTAGT. V gave up 9 bases and J gave up 6 bases, with 30 bases separating them. The DNA of the CDR3 is TGTGCCAGTACACGCCCCTTGGAGGGACTCGGACTACGCGAGCAGTACGTC. It specifies CASTRPLEGLGLREQYV.

The rearrangement uses TRBV9 and TRBJ2-1; 11 positions match TRBD2. CDR1 is SGDLS and CDR2 is YYNGEE in the germline V gene. With V trimmed by 0 bases and J by 8 bases, 1 base remained unmatched. The CDR3 contains 14 residues. The CDR3 DNA reads TGTGCCAGCAGCGTAGGACTAGCGGGATATGAGCAGTTCTTC. Translated: CASSVGLAGYEQFF.

This chain joins TRBV6-6 and TRBJ1-1, with D perhaps TRBD1 (6 bases). Deletions cut 0 bases from V and 4 bases from J, with 12 bases between. In germline, CDR1 is MNHNY, CDR2 SVGAGI (reference sequence). This CDR3 has 15 amino acids. CDR3 bases: TGTGCCAGCAGTTACTCTAGACAGGCGGCCACTGAAGCTTTCTTT. This codes for CASSYSRQAATEAFF.

The chain carries TRBV11-2 and TRBJ1-6; tentatively, D is TRBD1 (6 bases). Germline loops: CDR1 SGHAT, CDR2 FQNNGV. Trimming removed 4 bases from V and 10 bases from J, with 14 bases in between. CDR3 size: 14 residues. CDR3 coding DNA: TGTGCCAGCAGCTCGACAGGATTCGGGTCACCCCTCCACTTT. Encoded protein: CASSSTGFGSPLHF. Full variable domain (missing parts from reference TRBV11-2 and TRBJ1-6): EAGVAQSPRYKIIEKRQSVAFWCNPISGHATLYWYQQILGQGPKLLIQFQNNGVVDDSQLPKDRFSAERLKGVDSTLKIQPAKLEDSAVYLCASSSTGFGSPLHFGNGTRLTVT.

The table lists this clone with a count of one. One end of the junction does not line up with germline, which may come from a read error. The chain couples TRBV5-1 to TRBJ2-5; TRBD1 matches at 9 bases. The CDR3 consists of 13 residues. Germline CDR1 and CDR2: SGHRS and YFSETQ. CDR3 DNA sequence: TGCGCCAGCAGCCCGGACAGGGGAGAGGCCCAGTACTTC. Translated, it gives CASSPDRGEAQYF.

The chain couples TRBV6-6 to TRBJ2-7, with TRBD2 as a possible D gene (6 bases). V was trimmed by 4 bases and J by 2 bases, leaving 15 bases between them. Per the germline V gene, CDR1 is MNHNY and CDR2 is SVGAGI (reference sequence). The CDR3 covers 15 residues. CDR3 amino acids: CASSSTGTGTYEQYF. The CDR3 region has the DNA TGTGCCAGCAGTTCCACCGGGACTGGGACCTACGAGCAGTACTTC.

This rearrangement joins TRBV24-1 to TRBJ2-5; D is perhaps TRBD1 (6 bases). Trimming shortened V by 5 bases and J by 3 bases, and 9 bases separated the two germline ends. The CDR3 runs to 13 residues. Germline CDR1 KGHDR, CDR2 SFDVKD. DNA of the CDR3: TGTGCCACCAGTGCGGACAGTAAAGAGACCCAGTACTTC. Its translation: CATSADSKETQYF.